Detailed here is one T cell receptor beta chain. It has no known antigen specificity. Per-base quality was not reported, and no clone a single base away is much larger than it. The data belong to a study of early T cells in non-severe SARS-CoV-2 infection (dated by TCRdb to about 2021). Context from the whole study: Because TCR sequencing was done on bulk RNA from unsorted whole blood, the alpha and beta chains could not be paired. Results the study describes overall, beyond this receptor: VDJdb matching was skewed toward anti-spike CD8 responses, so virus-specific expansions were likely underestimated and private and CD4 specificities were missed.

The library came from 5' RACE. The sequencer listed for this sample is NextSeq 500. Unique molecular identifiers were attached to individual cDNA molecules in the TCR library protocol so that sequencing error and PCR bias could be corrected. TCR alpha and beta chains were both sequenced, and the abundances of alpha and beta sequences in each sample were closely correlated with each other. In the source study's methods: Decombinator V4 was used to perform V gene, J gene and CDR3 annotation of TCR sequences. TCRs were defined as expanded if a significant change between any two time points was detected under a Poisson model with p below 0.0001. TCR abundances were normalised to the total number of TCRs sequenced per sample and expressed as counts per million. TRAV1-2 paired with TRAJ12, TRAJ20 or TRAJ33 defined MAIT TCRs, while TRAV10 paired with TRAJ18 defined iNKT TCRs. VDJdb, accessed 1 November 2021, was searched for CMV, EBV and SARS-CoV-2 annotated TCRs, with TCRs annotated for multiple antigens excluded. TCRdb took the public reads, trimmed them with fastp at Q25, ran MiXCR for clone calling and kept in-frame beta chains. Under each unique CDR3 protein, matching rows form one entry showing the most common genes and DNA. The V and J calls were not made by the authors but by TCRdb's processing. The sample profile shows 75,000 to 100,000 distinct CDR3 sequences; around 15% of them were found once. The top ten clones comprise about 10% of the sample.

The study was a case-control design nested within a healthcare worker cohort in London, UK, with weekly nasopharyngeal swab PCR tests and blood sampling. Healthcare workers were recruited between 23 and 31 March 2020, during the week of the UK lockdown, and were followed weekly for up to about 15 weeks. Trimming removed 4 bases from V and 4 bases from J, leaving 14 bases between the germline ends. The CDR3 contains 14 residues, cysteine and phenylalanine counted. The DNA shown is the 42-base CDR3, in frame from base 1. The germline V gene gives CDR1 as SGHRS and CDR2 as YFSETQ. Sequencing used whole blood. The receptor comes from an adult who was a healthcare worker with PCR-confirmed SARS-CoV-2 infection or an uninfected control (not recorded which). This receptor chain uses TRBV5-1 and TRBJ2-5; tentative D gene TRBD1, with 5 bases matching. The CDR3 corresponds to CASSLLQGLETQYF. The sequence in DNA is TGCGCCAGCAGCCTGCTTCAGGGTTTAGAGACCCAGTACTTC.